This T cell receptor beta chain was sequenced during a study of T cell responses to AZD1222 COVID-19 vaccine. Method: immunoSEQ multiplex PCR; TCRdb's copy keeps in-frame clones and lacks some. Among about 180,000 clones listed, 85% to 90% were seen once. Regarding the study as a whole: Clonal diversity was possibly underestimated, and white British individuals and females predominated among donors. Among spike-specific TCRs, nearly half reportedly target unmutated variant regions.

The V gene lost 4 bases and the J gene lost 2 bases, with 16 bases spanning the gap. CDR3 length equals 16 residues. Germline CDR1 and CDR2: LGHDT and YNNKEL (reference sequence). Notes on this clone: What it binds is not known.

The TCR comes from an adult in good health. The V and J genes are TRBV3-1 (or the pseudogene TRBV3-2) and TRBJ2-3, with D possibly being TRBD1 or TRBD2 (6 bases each). The source was peripheral blood, collected on day 0 of AZD1222 vaccination. CDR3 sequence: CASSPHRGPDTDTQYF. Written as DNA, the CDR3 is TGTGCCAGCAGCCCCCACCGGGGGCCGGACACAGATACGCAGTATTTT.